The present T cell receptor beta chain was sequenced within a study of cytomegalovirus exposure and HLA in healthy donors. The V gene lost 3 bases and the J gene lost 8 bases, with 22 bases spanning the gap. The CDR3 spans 17 residues. Germline loops: CDR1 KGHSH, CDR2 LQKENI. Profiling relied on immunoSEQ multiplex PCR, and the TCRdb table lists in-frame clones only, not all of them. The data show fewer than 150,000 clones, around nine tenths seen once. Study observations and caveats: Both high specificity and high sensitivity reportedly marked the classifier's diagnosis of cytomegalovirus status.

A word on this clone: Its antigen is as yet unknown.

The clonotype comes from a man younger than 40 in good health and CMV-seronegative. The chain couples TRBV18 to TRBJ1-4, with D unclear. The sample comprised PBMCs. The CDR3 coding sequence is TGTGCCAGCTCACCGGAAGGCAGGCCCCAACGCGGGGAAAAACTGTTTTTT. The encoded protein is CASSPEGRPQRGEKLFF.